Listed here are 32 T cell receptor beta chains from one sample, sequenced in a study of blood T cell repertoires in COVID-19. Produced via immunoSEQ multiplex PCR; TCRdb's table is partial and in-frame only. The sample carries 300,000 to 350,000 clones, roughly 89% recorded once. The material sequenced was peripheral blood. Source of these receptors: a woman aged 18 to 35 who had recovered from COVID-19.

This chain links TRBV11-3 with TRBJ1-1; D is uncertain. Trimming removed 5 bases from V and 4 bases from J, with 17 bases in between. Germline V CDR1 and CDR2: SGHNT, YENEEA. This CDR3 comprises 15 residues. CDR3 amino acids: CASSLTLQVTTEAFF. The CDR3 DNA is TGTGCCAGCAGCCTCACCTTGCAGGTAACCACTGAAGCTTTCTTT.

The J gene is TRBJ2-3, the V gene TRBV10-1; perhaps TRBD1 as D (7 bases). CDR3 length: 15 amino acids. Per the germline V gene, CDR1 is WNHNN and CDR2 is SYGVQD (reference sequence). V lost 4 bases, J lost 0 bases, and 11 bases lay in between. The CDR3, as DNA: TGCGCCAGCAGTGCAGGGGGACTGAGCACAGATACGCAGTATTTT. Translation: CASSAGGLSTDTQYF.

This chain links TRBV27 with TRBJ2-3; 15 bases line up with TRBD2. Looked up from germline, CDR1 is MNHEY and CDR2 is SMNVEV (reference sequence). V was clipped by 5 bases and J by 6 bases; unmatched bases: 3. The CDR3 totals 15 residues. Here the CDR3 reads CASSRGLAGGDTQYF. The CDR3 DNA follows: TGTGCCAGCAGTCGGGGACTAGCGGGAGGTGATACGCAGTATTTT.

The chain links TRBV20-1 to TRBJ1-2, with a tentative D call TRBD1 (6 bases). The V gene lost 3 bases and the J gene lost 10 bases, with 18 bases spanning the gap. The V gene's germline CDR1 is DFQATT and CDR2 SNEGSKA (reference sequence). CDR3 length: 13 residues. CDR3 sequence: CSASVDRRLFYTF. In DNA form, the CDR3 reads TGCAGTGCTAGTGTGGACAGACGACTCTTCTACACCTTC.

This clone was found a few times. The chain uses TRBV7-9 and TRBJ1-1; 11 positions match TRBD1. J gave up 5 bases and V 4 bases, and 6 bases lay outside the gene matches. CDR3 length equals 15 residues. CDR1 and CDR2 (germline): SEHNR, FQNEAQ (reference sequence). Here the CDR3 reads CASSSGQGAWTEAFF. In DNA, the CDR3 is TGTGCCAGCAGCTCCGGACAGGGGGCTTGGACTGAAGCTTTCTTT.

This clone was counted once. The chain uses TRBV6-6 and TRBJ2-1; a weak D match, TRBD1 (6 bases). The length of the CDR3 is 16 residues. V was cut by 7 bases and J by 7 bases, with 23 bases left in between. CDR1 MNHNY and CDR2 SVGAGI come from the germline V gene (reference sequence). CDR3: CASTTYRDTVANEQFF. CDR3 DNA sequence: TGTGCCAGCACCACTTATCGGGACACAGTAGCAAATGAGCAGTTCTTC.

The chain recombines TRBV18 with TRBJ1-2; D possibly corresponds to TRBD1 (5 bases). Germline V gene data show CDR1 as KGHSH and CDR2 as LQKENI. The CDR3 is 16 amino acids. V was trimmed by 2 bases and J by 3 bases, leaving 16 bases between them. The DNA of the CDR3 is TGTGCCAGCTCACCAAAGCGGGGCATGGTTGACTATGGCTACACCTTC. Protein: CASSPKRGMVDYGYTF.

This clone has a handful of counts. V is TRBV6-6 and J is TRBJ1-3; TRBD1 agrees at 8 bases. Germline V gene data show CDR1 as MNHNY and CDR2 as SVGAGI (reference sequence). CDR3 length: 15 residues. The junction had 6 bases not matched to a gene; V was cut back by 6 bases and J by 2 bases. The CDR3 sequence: CASSRQGTAGNTIYF. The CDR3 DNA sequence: TGTGCCAGCAGCCGACAGGGGACGGCTGGAAACACCATATATTTT.

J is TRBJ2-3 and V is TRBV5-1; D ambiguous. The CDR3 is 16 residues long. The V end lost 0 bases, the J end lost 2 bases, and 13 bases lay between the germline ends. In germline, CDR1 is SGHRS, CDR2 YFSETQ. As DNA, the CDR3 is TGCGCCAGCAGCTTGGAATCGCGGTTAAACACAGATACGCAGTATTTT. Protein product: CASSLESRLNTDTQYF.

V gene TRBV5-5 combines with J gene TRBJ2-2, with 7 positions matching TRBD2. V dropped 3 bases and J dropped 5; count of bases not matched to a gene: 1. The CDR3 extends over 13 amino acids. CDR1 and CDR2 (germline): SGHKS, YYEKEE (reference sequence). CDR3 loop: CASSWEGTGELFF. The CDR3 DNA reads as TGTGCCAGCAGCTGGGAGGGGACCGGGGAGCTGTTTTTT.

Written as DNA, the CDR3 is TGTGCCAGCAGCTTAGAACTAGCTGGGGATACGCAGTATTTT. It encodes CASSLELAGDTQYF. This chain uses TRBV11-2 with TRBJ2-3; D perhaps matches TRBD2 (6 bases). From germline, CDR1 is SGHAT and CDR2 FQNNGV. This CDR3 is 14 amino acids long. Between the trimmed V and J ends, which lost 0 bases and 6 bases, there was a span of 10 bases.

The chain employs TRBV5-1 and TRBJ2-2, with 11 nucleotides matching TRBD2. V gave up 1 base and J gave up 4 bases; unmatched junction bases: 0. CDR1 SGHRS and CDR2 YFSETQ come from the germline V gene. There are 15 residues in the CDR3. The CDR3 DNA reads TGCGCCAGCAGCTTGCTAGCGGGGGGCACCGGGGAGCTGTTTTTT. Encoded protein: CASSLLAGGTGELFF.

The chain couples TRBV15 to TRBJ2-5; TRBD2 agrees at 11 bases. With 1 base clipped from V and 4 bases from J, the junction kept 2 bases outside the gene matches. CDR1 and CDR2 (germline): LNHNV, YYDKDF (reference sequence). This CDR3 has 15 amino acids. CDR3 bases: TGTGCCACCAGCAGAGGAGGGACTAGCGGAGAGACCCAGTACTTC. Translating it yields CATSRGGTSGETQYF. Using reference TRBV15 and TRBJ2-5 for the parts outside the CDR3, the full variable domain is DAMVIQNPRYQVTQFGKPVTLSCSQTLNHNVMYWYQQKSSQAPKLLFHYYDKDFNNEADTPDNFQSRRPNTSFCFLDIRSPGLGDTAMYLCATSRGGTSGETQYFGPGTRLLVL.

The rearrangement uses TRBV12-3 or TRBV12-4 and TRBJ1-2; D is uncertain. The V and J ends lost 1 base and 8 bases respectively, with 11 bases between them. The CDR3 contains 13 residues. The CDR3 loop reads CASSLVQAGGYTF. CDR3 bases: TGTGCCAGCAGTTTAGTACAAGCGGGCGGCTACACCTTC.

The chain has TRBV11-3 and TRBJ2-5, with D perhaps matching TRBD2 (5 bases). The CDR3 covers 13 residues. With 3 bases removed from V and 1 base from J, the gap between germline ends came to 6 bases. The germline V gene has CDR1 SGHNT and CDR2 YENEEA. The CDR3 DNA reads TGTGCCAGCAGCTTGGACTTCCAAGAGACCCAGTACTTC. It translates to CASSLDFQETQYF.

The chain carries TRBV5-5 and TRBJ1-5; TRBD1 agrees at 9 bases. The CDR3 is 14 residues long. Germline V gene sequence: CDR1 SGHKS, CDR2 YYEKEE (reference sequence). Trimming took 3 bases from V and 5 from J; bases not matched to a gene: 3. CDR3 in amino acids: CASSWGQGDQPQHF. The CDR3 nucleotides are TGTGCCAGCAGCTGGGGACAGGGCGATCAGCCCCAGCATTTT.

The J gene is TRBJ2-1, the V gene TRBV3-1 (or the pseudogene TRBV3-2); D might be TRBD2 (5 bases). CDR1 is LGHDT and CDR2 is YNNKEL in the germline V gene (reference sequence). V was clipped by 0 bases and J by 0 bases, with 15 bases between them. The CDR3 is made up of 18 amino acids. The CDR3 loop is CASSQERISTSSYNEQFF. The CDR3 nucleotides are TGTGCCAGCAGCCAAGAAAGGATTAGCACTAGCTCCTACAATGAGCAGTTCTTC.

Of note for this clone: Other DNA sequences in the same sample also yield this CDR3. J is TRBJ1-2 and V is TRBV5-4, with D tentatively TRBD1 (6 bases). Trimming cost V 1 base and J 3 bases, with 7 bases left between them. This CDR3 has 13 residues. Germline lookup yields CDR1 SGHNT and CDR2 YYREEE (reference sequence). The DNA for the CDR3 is TGTGCCAGCAGCTTGTCAGGGGACTATGGCTACACCTTC. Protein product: CASSLSGDYGYTF.

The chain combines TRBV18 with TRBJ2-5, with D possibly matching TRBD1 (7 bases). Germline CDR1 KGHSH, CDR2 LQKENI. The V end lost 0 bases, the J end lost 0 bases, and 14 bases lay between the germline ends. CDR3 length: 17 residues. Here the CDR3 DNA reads TGTGCCAGCTCACCACCAGTCAGGGGGGTAGACCAAGAGACCCAGTACTTC. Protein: CASSPPVRGVDQETQYF.

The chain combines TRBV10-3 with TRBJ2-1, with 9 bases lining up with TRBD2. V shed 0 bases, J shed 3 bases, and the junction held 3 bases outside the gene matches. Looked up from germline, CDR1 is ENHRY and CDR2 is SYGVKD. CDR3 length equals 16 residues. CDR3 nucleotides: TGTGCCATCAGTGAGTCTCTAGCGGGGAACTACAATGAGCAGTTCTTC. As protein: CAISESLAGNYNEQFF.

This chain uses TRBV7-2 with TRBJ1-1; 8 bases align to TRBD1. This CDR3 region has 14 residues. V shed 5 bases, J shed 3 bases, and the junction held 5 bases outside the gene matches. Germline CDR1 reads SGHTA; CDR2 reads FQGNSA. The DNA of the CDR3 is TGTGCCAGCAGCCCCCAGGGGGCTGACACTGAAGCTTTCTTT. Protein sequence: CASSPQGADTEAFF. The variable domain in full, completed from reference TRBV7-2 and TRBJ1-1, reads GAGVSQSPSNKVTEKGKDVELRCDPISGHTALYWYRQSLGQGLEFLIYFQGNSAPDKSGLPSDRFSAERTGGSVSTLTIQRTQQEDSAVYLCASSPQGADTEAFFGQGTRLTVV.

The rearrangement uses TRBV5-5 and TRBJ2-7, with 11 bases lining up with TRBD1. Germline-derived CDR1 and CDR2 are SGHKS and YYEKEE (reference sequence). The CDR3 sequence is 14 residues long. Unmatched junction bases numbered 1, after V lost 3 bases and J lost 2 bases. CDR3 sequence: CASSSGQGAYEQYV. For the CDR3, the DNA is TGTGCCAGCAGCTCGGGACAGGGGGCCTACGAGCAGTACGTC.

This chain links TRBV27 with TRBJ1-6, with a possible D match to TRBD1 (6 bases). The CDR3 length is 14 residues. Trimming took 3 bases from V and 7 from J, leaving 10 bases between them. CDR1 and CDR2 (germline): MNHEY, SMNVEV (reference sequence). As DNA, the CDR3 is TGTGCCAGCAGTTTGCGACAGGCCAATTCACCCCTCCACTTT. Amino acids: CASSLRQANSPLHF.

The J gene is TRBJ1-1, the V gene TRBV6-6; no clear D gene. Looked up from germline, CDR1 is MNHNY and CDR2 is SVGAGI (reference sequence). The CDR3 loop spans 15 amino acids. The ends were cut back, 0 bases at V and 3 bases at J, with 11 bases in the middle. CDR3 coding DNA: TGTGCCAGCAGTTACTCTCAAGAACGGGACACTGAAGCTTTCTTT. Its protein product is CASSYSQERDTEAFF.

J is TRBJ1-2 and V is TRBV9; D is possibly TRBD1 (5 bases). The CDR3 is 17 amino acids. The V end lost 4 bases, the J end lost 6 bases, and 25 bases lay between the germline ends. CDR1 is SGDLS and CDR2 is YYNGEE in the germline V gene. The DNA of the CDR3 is TGTGCCAGCAGCCACGGGCGTTTAGTGGGGCGTCGGCATGGCTACACCTTC. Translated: CASSHGRLVGRRHGYTF.

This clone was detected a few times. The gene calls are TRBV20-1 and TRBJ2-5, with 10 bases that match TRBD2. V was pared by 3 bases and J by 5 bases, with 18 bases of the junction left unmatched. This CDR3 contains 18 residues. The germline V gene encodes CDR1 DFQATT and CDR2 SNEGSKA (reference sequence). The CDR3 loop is CSASKGLAKGFLGETQYF. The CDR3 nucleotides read TGCAGTGCTAGTAAGGGACTAGCGAAGGGTTTTTTGGGGGAGACCCAGTACTTC.

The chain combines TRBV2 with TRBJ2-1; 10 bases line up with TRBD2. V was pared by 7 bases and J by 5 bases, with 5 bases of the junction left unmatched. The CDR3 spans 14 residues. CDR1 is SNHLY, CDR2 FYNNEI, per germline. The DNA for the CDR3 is TGTGCCAGCACTCAACTAGCGGGACACAATGAGCAGTTCTTC. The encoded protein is CASTQLAGHNEQFF. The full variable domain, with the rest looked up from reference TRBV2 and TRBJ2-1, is EPEVTQTPSHQVTQMGQEVILRCVPISNHLYFYWYRQILGQKVEFLVSFYNNEISEKSEIFDDQFSVERPDGSNFTLKIRSTKLEDSAMYFCASTQLAGHNEQFFGPGTRLTVL.

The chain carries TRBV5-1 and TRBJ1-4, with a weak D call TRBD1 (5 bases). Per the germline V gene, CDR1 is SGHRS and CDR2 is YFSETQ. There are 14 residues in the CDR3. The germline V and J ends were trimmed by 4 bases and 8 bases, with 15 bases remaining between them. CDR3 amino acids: CASSPSIGGEKLFF. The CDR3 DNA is TGCGCCAGCAGCCCCTCGATCGGGGGGGAAAAACTGTTTTTT.

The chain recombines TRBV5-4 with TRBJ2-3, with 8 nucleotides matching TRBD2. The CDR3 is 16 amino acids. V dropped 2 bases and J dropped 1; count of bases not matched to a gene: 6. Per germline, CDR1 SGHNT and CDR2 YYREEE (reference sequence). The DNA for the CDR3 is TGTGCCAGCAGCTTTTCAGAGCGGGGGCGCACAGATACGCAGTATTTT. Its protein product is CASSFSERGRTDTQYF.

CDR3 in DNA: TGTGCCAGCAGCGTCAGTAGCGGCTCCTACAATGAGCAGTTCTTC. Translating gives CASSVSSGSYNEQFF. V usage is TRBV9 and J usage is TRBJ2-1; TRBD2 might be the D (6 bases). From germline, CDR1 is SGDLS and CDR2 YYNGEE. V dropped 2 bases and J dropped 0 bases, with 9 bases sitting between them. The CDR3 is 15 residues long.

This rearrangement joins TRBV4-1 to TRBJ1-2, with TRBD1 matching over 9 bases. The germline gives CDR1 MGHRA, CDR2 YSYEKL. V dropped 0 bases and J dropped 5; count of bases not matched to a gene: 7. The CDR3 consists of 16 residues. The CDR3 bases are TGCGCCAGCAGCCAAGAGGAGACAGGGGGGTTTTATGGCTACACCTTC. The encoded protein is CASSQEETGGFYGYTF.

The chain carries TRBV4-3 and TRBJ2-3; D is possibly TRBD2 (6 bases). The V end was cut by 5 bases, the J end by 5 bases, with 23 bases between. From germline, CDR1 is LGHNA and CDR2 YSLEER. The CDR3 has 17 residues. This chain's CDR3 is CASSTEGRRNGGDTQYF. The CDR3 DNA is TGCGCCAGCAGCACAGAAGGGCGGCGGAACGGGGGAGATACGCAGTATTTT.